The 8 T cell receptor beta chains given below trace back to one sample, sequenced in a study of shared clonotypes between healthy human individuals. This table comes from immunoSEQ multiplex PCR, and its TCRdb copy is limited to in-frame clones, with some not included. The sample comprises under 1 million clones, just over 95% of which are singletons, and under 0.3% rests with the top ten. CD45RO-negative cells were positively selected for CCR7, leaving out terminally differentiated effector memory CD45RA+ cells. Sequenced: naive CD8+ T cells sorted from blood. Receptors were obtained from a man aged 30 to 45 in good health.

The V gene is TRBV28, the J gene TRBJ1-1, with TRBD1 as a possible D gene (6 bases). V lost 2 bases, J lost 5 bases, and 21 bases lay in between. This CDR3 has 17 amino acids. Germline V lookup: CDR1 MDHEN, CDR2 SYDVKM. The CDR3 DNA reads TGTGCCAGCAGTTTAAGGGGGGTAGGGCCCCAAACAACTGAAGCTTTCTTT. This translates into CASSLRGVGPQTTEAFF.

This chain uses TRBV7-2 with TRBJ2-7, with D possibly being TRBD2 (5 bases). With 5 bases removed from V and 3 bases from J, the gap between germline ends came to 11 bases. CDR1 and CDR2 (germline): SGHTA, FQGNSA. The CDR3 has 13 residues. CDR3 protein: CASSPFAGYEQYF. CDR3 sequence (DNA): TGTGCCAGCAGCCCCTTTGCGGGCTACGAGCAGTACTTC.

The chain carries TRBV7-9 and TRBJ2-3; D is ambiguous. Germline V gene lookup returns CDR1 SEHNR and CDR2 FQNEAQ (reference sequence). Trimming took 1 base from V and 4 from J, leaving 12 bases between them. The CDR3 is 15 amino acids. The CDR3 here is CASSLEDPLADTQYF. The CDR3 DNA is TGTGCCAGCAGCTTAGAGGACCCGCTAGCAGATACGCAGTATTTT.

The V and J genes are TRBV10-3 and TRBJ2-3, with D possibly TRBD1 on 5 matching bases. The ends were cut back, 3 bases at V and 0 bases at J, with 7 bases in the middle. The CDR3 has 14 residues. Germline V gene sequence: CDR1 ENHRY, CDR2 SYGVKD. The CDR3 nucleotides are TGTGCCATCAGTGACGACAGTAGCACAGATACGCAGTATTTT. Translation gives CAISDDSSTDTQYF.

V usage is TRBV10-1 and J usage is TRBJ2-7; D remains ambiguous. The germline V gene has CDR1 WNHNN and CDR2 SYGVQD (reference sequence). The V and J ends lost 4 bases and 0 bases respectively, with 13 bases between them. The CDR3 has 15 amino acids. The CDR3 region is CASSAGLTSSYEQYF. CDR3 in DNA: TGCGCCAGCAGTGCAGGCCTGACGAGCTCCTACGAGCAGTACTTC.

This clone was observed a single time. The chain carries TRBV5-6 and TRBJ2-7, with D uncertain. The CDR3 extends over 11 amino acids. V was trimmed by 2 bases and J by 9 bases, leaving 9 bases between them. From germline, CDR1 is SGHDT and CDR2 YYEEEE. CDR3 amino acids: CASSFLGPQYF. CDR3 bases: TGTGCCAGCAGCTTCCTAGGGCCGCAGTACTTC.

The chain combines TRBV2 with TRBJ1-1; the D gene is possibly TRBD1 (5 bases). This CDR3 has 14 residues. Germline values: CDR1 SNHLY, CDR2 FYNNEI. Trimming removed 8 bases at V and 3 bases at J, with 16 bases between. CDR3: CASLGEGTDTEAFF. CDR3 nucleotide sequence: TGTGCCAGCCTGGGGGAGGGGACGGACACTGAAGCTTTCTTT.

The V call is TRBV4-1, the J call TRBJ1-5; maybe TRBD1 (5 bases). The CDR3 length is 15 residues. In germline, CDR1 is MGHRA, CDR2 YSYEKL. Trimming took 0 bases from V and 5 from J, leaving 11 bases between them. CDR3 coding DNA: TGCGCCAGCAGCCAAGAGGTGGGGGTTTATCAGCCCCAGCATTTT. This encodes CASSQEVGVYQPQHF.